The rows below give T cell receptor beta chains drawn from one sample of a study of response to subunit inactivated influenza vaccine. TCRdb used MiXCR to reprocess the RT-PCR reads, holding one entry per CDR3 protein. The sample lists about 480,000 distinct CDR3 sequences, roughly 23% occurring once. The sequences come from CD4+ T cells sorted from PBMCs, collected roughly 5 days after vaccination. The receptors originated from a man aged 45 to 65 who received an inactivated influenza vaccine. Each CDR3 is given with its conserved first and last residue. Fields, in order: CDR3 length, V gene, J gene, clone size, D gene, CDR3 DNA, CDR3 protein. The D gene is left open where the match is weak. Clone size appears in some rows only: once, few, many, or a class for an expanded clone.

length: 15
V: TRBV20-1
J: TRBJ2-7
size: .
D: TRBD2
DNA: TGCAGTGCCGGGGGGGGCGCAGGTGAAGGCTACGAGCAGTACTTC
CDR3: CSAGGGAGEGYEQYF

length: 14
V: TRBV6-1
J: TRBJ1-1
size: few
D: TRBD1
DNA: TGTGCCAGCAAGCAGGGGGCGCCGAACACTGAAGCTTTCTTT
CDR3: CASKQGAPNTEAFF

length: 13
V: TRBV20-1
J: TRBJ1-2
size: few
D: .
DNA: TGCAGTGCTCTCCCGGCAGTCAACTATGGCTACACCTTC
CDR3: CSALPAVNYGYTF

length: 13
V: TRBV20-1
J: TRBJ1-4
size: .
D: .
DNA: TGCAGTGCGAAGACTCCATCAGGGGAAAAACTGTTTTTT
CDR3: CSAKTPSGEKLFF

length: 16
V: TRBV4-3
J: TRBJ2-7
size: few
D: TRBD2
DNA: TGCGCCAGCAGCCAATCGGGACTAGCGGGGGTATACGAGCAGTACTTC
CDR3: CASSQSGLAGVYEQYF

length: 15
V: TRBV20-1
J: TRBJ2-5
size: .
D: TRBD1
DNA: TGCAGTGTGTCGAAACCGGGACAGGGGGCTGAGACCCAGTACTTC
CDR3: CSVSKPGQGAETQYF

length: 12
V: TRBV29-1
J: TRBJ1-4
size: .
D: .
DNA: TGCAGCGTTCGTGGGTGGGGTGAAAAACTGTTTTTT
CDR3: CSVRGWGEKLFF

length: 16
V: TRBV7-2
J: TRBJ2-3
size: few
D: TRBD2
DNA: TGTGCCAGCAGCTTAGCGACTAGCGGGATGGCAGATACGCAGTATTTT
CDR3: CASSLATSGMADTQYF

length: 15
V: TRBV18
J: TRBJ2-5
size: .
D: .
DNA: TGTGCCAGCTCACCGAATACCGGGGTAGAAGAGACCCAGTACTTC
CDR3: CASSPNTGVEETQYF

length: 15
V: TRBV20-1
J: TRBJ2-3
size: few
D: .
DNA: TGCAGTGCCAGGAGAGGGAGCGCAAGCACAGATACGCAGTATTTT
CDR3: CSARRGSASTDTQYF

length: 14
V: TRBV7-9
J: TRBJ1-2
size: few
D: TRBD1
DNA: TGTGCCAGCAGAAAACCGGGACAGGGGTATGGCTACACCTTC
CDR3: CASRKPGQGYGYTF

length: 15
V: TRBV20-1
J: TRBJ2-3
size: .
D: TRBD2
DNA: TGCAGTGCAACAAAGGGACTAGCTCTGGGAGATACGCAGTATTTT
CDR3: CSATKGLALGDTQYF

length: 10
V: TRBV21-1
J: TRBJ1-5
size: .
D: .
DNA: TGTGCCAGCAGCTGGCAGCCCCAGCATTTT
CDR3: CASSWQPQHF

length: 17
V: TRBV12-3/TRBV12-4
J: TRBJ1-1
size: few
D: .
DNA: TGTGCCAGCAGTCCCTCCAGACGACGGGGTATCCACACTGAAGCTTTCTTT
CDR3: CASSPSRRRGIHTEAFF

length: 13
V: TRBV27
J: TRBJ2-3
size: .
D: .
DNA: TGTGCCAGCAAGTGGACTACCTCGACTACGCAGTATTTT
CDR3: CASKWTTSTTQYF

length: 13
V: TRBV7-3
J: TRBJ2-3
size: few
D: .
DNA: TGTGCCAGCAGCTTAACAGCAACAGATACGCAGTATTTT
CDR3: CASSLTATDTQYF

length: 16
V: TRBV7-9
J: TRBJ2-1
size: few
D: TRBD2
DNA: TGTGCCAGCAGCAACCCCCGGACTAGCGGCAACAATGAGCAGTTCTTC
CDR3: CASSNPRTSGNNEQFF

length: 15
V: TRBV24-1
J: TRBJ2-3
size: .
D: TRBD2
DNA: TGTGCCACCAGTGATGGACTAGCGAGTGCAGATACGCAGTATTTT
CDR3: CATSDGLASADTQYF

length: 16
V: TRBV5-1
J: TRBJ2-2
size: few
D: .
DNA: TGCGCCAGCAGCTTGGTCTTAGGGGACCCCACCGGGGAGCTGTTTTTT
CDR3: CASSLVLGDPTGELFF

length: 14
V: TRBV2
J: TRBJ1-3
size: .
D: .
DNA: TGTGCCAGCAGCCCCGGGAGGTCTGGAAACACCATATATTTT
CDR3: CASSPGRSGNTIYF

length: 15
V: TRBV3-1
J: TRBJ1-1
size: .
D: .
DNA: TGTGCCAGCAGCCCCGGAGCAGGGTGGAACACTGAAGCTTTCTTT
CDR3: CASSPGAGWNTEAFF

length: 13
V: TRBV21-1
J: TRBJ2-5
size: few
D: .
DNA: TGTGCCAGCAGCAATAAGGGGGGAGAGACCCAGTACTTC
CDR3: CASSNKGGETQYF

length: 14
V: TRBV6-2/TRBV6-3
J: TRBJ2-5
size: .
D: .
DNA: TGTGCCAGCAGAAAAGTACAGGGTAGGGAGACCCAGTACTTC
CDR3: CASRKVQGRETQYF

length: 15
V: TRBV12-3/TRBV12-4
J: TRBJ2-7
size: .
D: .
DNA: TGTGCCAGCAGTTTAGCTACCCTATCCGCCTACGAGCAGTACTTC
CDR3: CASSLATLSAYEQYF

length: 15
V: TRBV6-5
J: TRBJ1-2
size: .
D: .
DNA: TGTGCCAGCAGTTACGGGAACAACCGAGGCTATGGCTACACCTTC
CDR3: CASSYGNNRGYGYTF

length: 15
V: TRBV11-2
J: TRBJ2-3
size: .
D: TRBD1
DNA: TGTGCCAGCAGCTCGGACAGGACCCCCACAGATACGCAGTATTTT
CDR3: CASSSDRTPTDTQYF

length: 12
V: TRBV28
J: TRBJ1-2
size: few
D: .
DNA: TGTGCCAGCATGGGATCTAACTATGGCTACACCTTC
CDR3: CASMGSNYGYTF

length: 16
V: TRBV5-1
J: TRBJ2-5
size: .
D: TRBD1
DNA: TGCGCCAGCAGTCGTAGACCCGGGACAGTTTTAGAGACCCAGTACTTC
CDR3: CASSRRPGTVLETQYF

length: 20
V: TRBV11-2
J: TRBJ2-3
size: few
D: TRBD2
DNA: TGTGCCAGCAGAAGAGGGACTAGCGGGAGGGGACGCACTAGCACAGATACGCAGTATTTT
CDR3: CASRRGTSGRGRTSTDTQYF

length: 17
V: TRBV4-2
J: TRBJ1-2
size: .
D: TRBD1
DNA: TGTGCCAGCAGCCAGGGGATTGGACAGGGAGGAGCCTATGGCTACACCTTC
CDR3: CASSQGIGQGGAYGYTF

length: 14
V: TRBV12-3/TRBV12-4
J: TRBJ1-2
size: .
D: .
DNA: TGTGCCAGCAGCCGTGGACAGTCACACTATGGCTACACCTTC
CDR3: CASSRGQSHYGYTF

length: 16
V: TRBV7-8
J: TRBJ2-5
size: many
D: .
DNA: TGTGCCAGCAGCCAAGGGCGACAGAACGCTAGGGAGACCCAGTACTTC
CDR3: CASSQGRQNARETQYF

length: 17
V: TRBV5-1
J: TRBJ2-3
size: .
D: TRBD2
DNA: TGCGCCAGCAGCTTGGGGACTAGCGGACCTATCACAGATACGCAGTATTTT
CDR3: CASSLGTSGPITDTQYF

length: 14
V: TRBV5-6
J: TRBJ2-4
size: .
D: .
DNA: TGTGCCAGCAGCTCCAGGGGATTGCAAAACATTCAGTACTTC
CDR3: CASSSRGLQNIQYF

length: 16
V: TRBV7-6
J: TRBJ2-2
size: .
D: .
DNA: TGTGCCAGCAGCTTAATTAAGGGTTCGAACACCGGGGAGCTGTTTTTT
CDR3: CASSLIKGSNTGELFF

length: 14
V: TRBV6-2/TRBV6-3
J: TRBJ1-2
size: few
D: .
DNA: TGTGCCAGCAGTTACCAACAGGGATTCTATGGCTACACCTTC
CDR3: CASSYQQGFYGYTF

length: 17
V: TRBV6-4
J: TRBJ2-1
size: few
D: .
DNA: TGTGCCAGCAGCCTTTACAGTTCGCTCCAATCCTACAATGAGCAGTTCTTC
CDR3: CASSLYSSLQSYNEQFF

length: 15
V: TRBV5-1
J: TRBJ2-1
size: few
D: TRBD2
DNA: TGCGCCAGCAGCCCGCTAGCGGAAGCGTACAATGAGCAGTTCTTC
CDR3: CASSPLAEAYNEQFF

length: 13
V: TRBV20-1
J: TRBJ2-3
size: .
D: .
DNA: TGCAGTGCTAGGCCAGGGGGGTTAGATACGCAGTATTTT
CDR3: CSARPGGLDTQYF

length: 16
V: TRBV11-3
J: TRBJ2-2
size: .
D: .
DNA: TGTGCCAGCAGCCCCCGGGGTACTCAGAACACCGGGGAGCTGTTTTTT
CDR3: CASSPRGTQNTGELFF

length: 15
V: TRBV11-2
J: TRBJ2-1
size: few
D: .
DNA: TGTGCCAGCAGCGACCTTCCGGGGTCCTACAATGAGCAGTTCTTC
CDR3: CASSDLPGSYNEQFF

length: 16
V: TRBV7-9
J: TRBJ1-4
size: .
D: TRBD1
DNA: TGTGCCAGCAGCTTTCGACAGGGGGCGACTAATGAAAAACTGTTTTTT
CDR3: CASSFRQGATNEKLFF

length: 14
V: TRBV18
J: TRBJ2-3
size: .
D: .
DNA: TGTGCCAGCTCACTTTCATCAACAGGGAGACAGCAGTATTTT
CDR3: CASSLSSTGRQQYF

length: 14
V: TRBV27
J: TRBJ1-2
size: few
D: TRBD1
DNA: TGTGCCAGCAGCCGAAACAGGGGCGAGAAGGGCTACACCTTC
CDR3: CASSRNRGEKGYTF

length: 12
V: TRBV27
J: TRBJ1-1
size: few
D: .
DNA: TGTGCCAGCAGTGTAGGGAACACTGAAGCTTTCTTT
CDR3: CASSVGNTEAFF

length: 14
V: TRBV20-1
J: TRBJ2-7
size: few
D: .
DNA: TGCAGTGCCCCTCGAGCTAGTCCACCCTACGAGCAGTACTTC
CDR3: CSAPRASPPYEQYF

length: 13
V: TRBV6-1
J: TRBJ2-3
size: few
D: .
DNA: TGTGCCAGCAGAGGTACCTGGTCAGATACGCAGTATTTT
CDR3: CASRGTWSDTQYF

length: 13
V: TRBV7-9
J: TRBJ1-2
size: .
D: .
DNA: TGTGCCAGCAGCCACCGGGAGGGAATTGGCTACACCTTC
CDR3: CASSHREGIGYTF

length: 14
V: TRBV7-2
J: TRBJ2-2
size: .
D: .
DNA: TGTGCCAGCAGCTTAGTAATGGGAGCTGGGGAGCTGTTTTTT
CDR3: CASSLVMGAGELFF

length: 15
V: TRBV20-1
J: TRBJ2-1
size: many
D: TRBD2
DNA: TGCAGTGCCCTGACTAGCGGGAGTTTTATGAATGAGCAGTTCTTC
CDR3: CSALTSGSFMNEQFF